The source of this TCR beta chain is a study of cytomegalovirus exposure and HLA in healthy donors. Study observations and caveats: Across donors, sequencing depth was assumed by presence/absence analyses to be roughly uniform. A later examination showed that TCR association rates differed by HLA locus, with DRB1 most and HLA-C fewest. The authors considered a cluster of highly shared sequence variants likely to be a sequencing artifact.

The V gene end was trimmed by 5 bases and the J gene end by 11 bases; junction bases not matched to a gene: 0. Per germline, CDR1 DFQATT and CDR2 SNEGSKA (reference sequence). There are 9 residues in the CDR3. This clone was observed a single time. Its specificity is unknown. Unrecorded immune exposures were likely, despite nominal health at sampling. Vbeta (60) and Jbeta (13) primers were used in the PCR. The assay was immunoSEQ multiplex PCR, and TCRdb's table has in-frame clones only and misses some. Of some 140,000 clones detected, around 75% appear once; the ten largest clones hold 2.5% to 3.5%. This TCR derives from a female donor in good health and CMV-seronegative. V usage is TRBV20-1 and J usage is TRBJ2-7; 10 nucleotides match TRBD1. The specimen sequenced was PBMCs. In nucleotides, the CDR3 is TGCAGTGCTGGGACAGGGGAGTACTTC. Protein product: CSAGTGEYF.